What follows is one T cell receptor (beta chain) and its context. Its matching antigen is unknown. The protocol was immunoSEQ multiplex PCR, while the TCRdb copy is restricted to in-frame clones and leaves out a portion. In the table there are 90,000 to 100,000 clones, roughly 90% of which are singletons. These data originate in a study of T cell responses to AZD1222 COVID-19 vaccine. The CDR3 is 15 residues long. In germline, CDR1 is LNHNV, CDR2 YYDKDF (reference sequence). Trimming pared 0 bases from V and 5 bases from J, leaving 10 bases between. Study results and limitations: Following two doses of AZD1222, Spike-specific TCR breadth and depth rose.

The sequencing used peripheral blood, collected on day 0 of AZD1222 vaccination. The J gene is TRBJ1-4, the V gene TRBV15; weak D call: TRBD1 (6 bases). The sequence derives from an adult in good health. The CDR3 reads CATSRDGQGNEKLFF. DNA of the CDR3: TGTGCCACCAGCAGAGATGGCCAGGGGAATGAAAAACTGTTTTTT. The entire variable domain, with the rest obtained from reference TRBV15 and TRBJ1-4, is as follows: DAMVIQNPRYQVTQFGKPVTLSCSQTLNHNVMYWYQQKSSQAPKLLFHYYDKDFNNEADTPDNFQSRRPNTSFCFLDIRSPGLGDTAMYLCATSRDGQGNEKLFFGSGTQLSVL.